Following are 27 T cell receptor beta chains from one sample sequenced in a study of OX40 agonist ivuxolimab in advanced cancers. Measured with immunoSEQ multiplex PCR; TCRdb has only the in-frame clones, and not every one. The top ten hold around 4.5% of the sample, which has tens of thousands of clones, 80% seen once. Here the sequenced sample was CD4+ or CD8+ T cells sorted from blood, taken in a trial of the OX40 agonist ivuxolimab. All receptors come from an adult with an advanced solid tumor such as melanoma, head and neck, liver or kidney cancer.

V is TRBV19 and J is TRBJ2-3, with D possibly TRBD1 on 5 matching bases. Germline lookup yields CDR1 LNHDA and CDR2 SQIVND (reference sequence). With 4 bases removed from V and 3 bases from J, the gap between germline ends came to 14 bases. The CDR3 runs 15 residues. The CDR3 DNA sequence: TGTGCCAGTAGTAGGTATACCTCAGGGACAGATACGCAGTATTTT. This codes for CASSRYTSGTDTQYF.

Note on this clone: Within the sample, other DNA sequences also encode this same CDR3. The V call is TRBV9, the J call TRBJ2-3; no firm D call. The CDR3 runs to 13 residues. Trimming stripped 0 bases from V and 10 bases from J, with 12 bases between. Looked up from germline, CDR1 is SGDLS and CDR2 is YYNGEE. The CDR3 sequence is CASSVVVSGPQYF. For the CDR3, the DNA is TGTGCCAGCAGCGTAGTAGTGAGTGGTCCGCAGTATTTT. The variable domain in full, with the rest retrieved from reference TRBV9 and TRBJ2-3, is DSGVTQTPKHLITATGQRVTLRCSPRSGDLSVYWYQQSLDQGLQFLIQYYNGEERAKGNILERFSAQQFPDLHSELNLSSLELGDSALYFCASSVVVSGPQYFGPGTRLTVL.

The chain employs TRBV5-1 and TRBJ1-1; 7 bases line up with TRBD1. CDR1 and CDR2 from the germline V gene are SGHRS and YFSETQ. The J segment lost 3 bases and the V segment lost 4 bases, leaving 9 bases of the junction unmatched. This CDR3 spans 15 amino acids. CDR3 amino acids: CASSPGTAGDTEAFF. CDR3 nucleotides: TGCGCCAGCAGCCCGGGGACAGCCGGGGACACTGAAGCTTTCTTT.

The chain uses TRBV25-1 and TRBJ1-6; 8 nucleotides align to TRBD1. The V gene end was trimmed by 1 base and the J gene end by 8 bases; junction bases not matched to a gene: 4. The CDR3 covers 15 residues. Germline V gives CDR1 MGHDK, CDR2 SYGVNS. CDR3 DNA sequence: TGTGCCAGCAGTGAATTGCAGGGGGCGGATTCACCCCTCCACTTT. Residues: CASSELQGADSPLHF. The whole variable domain, remainder taken from reference TRBV25-1 and TRBJ1-6, is EADIYQTPRYLVIGTGKKITLECSQTMGHDKMYWYQQDPGMELHLIHYSYGVNSTEKGDLSSESTVSRIRTEHFPLTLESARPSHTSQYLCASSELQGADSPLHFGNGTRLTVT.

The chain combines TRBV18 with TRBJ1-6; 10 bases fit TRBD1. V lost 2 bases to trimming and J lost 8 bases; unmatched junction nucleotides: 6. CDR1 and CDR2 (germline): KGHSH, LQKENI. The CDR3 is 16 amino acids. The CDR3 sequence: CASSPFDRGPYSPLHF. CDR3 nucleotides: TGTGCCAGCTCACCATTCGACAGGGGGCCATATTCACCCCTCCACTTT.

The V call is TRBV27, the J call TRBJ2-7; 12 positions match TRBD2. The trim removed 5 bases at V and 1 base at J, leaving 9 bases unmatched. The CDR3 loop spans 17 amino acids. Germline V gene data show CDR1 as MNHEY and CDR2 as SMNVEV (reference sequence). CDR3 coding DNA: TGTGCCAGCAGTGATCCGGGACTAGCGGGCCCTTCCTACGAGCAGTACTTC. Its protein is CASSDPGLAGPSYEQYF.

V usage is TRBV6-5 and J usage is TRBJ2-7; 9 nucleotides align to TRBD2. Looked up from germline, CDR1 is MNHEY and CDR2 is SVGAGI. The CDR3 consists of 12 residues. V shed 10 bases, J shed 3 bases, and the junction held 4 bases outside the gene matches. CDR3 protein: CATKTSGYEQYF. The CDR3 DNA reads as TGTGCCACCAAGACTAGCGGCTACGAGCAGTACTTC.

The count of this clone is one. The chain employs TRBV11-3 and TRBJ1-3, with D unresolved. The V end lost 0 bases, the J end lost 4 bases, and 4 bases lay between the germline ends. The germline CDR1 and CDR2 sequences are SGHNT and YENEEA. The CDR3 has 13 residues. CDR3 region: CASSLEAGNTIYF. CDR3 DNA: TGTGCCAGCAGCTTAGAAGCGGGAAACACCATATATTTT.

This CDR3 is CASTSGQSPTLSGANVLTF. The CDR3 region has the DNA TGTGCCAGTACCTCCGGACAGTCACCAACTCTATCCGGGGCCAACGTCCTGACTTTC. The chain is built from TRBV19 and TRBJ2-6; the D gene is possibly TRBD1 (6 bases). V was pared by 7 bases and J by 4 bases, with 26 bases between. Germline V gene lookup returns CDR1 LNHDA and CDR2 SQIVND (reference sequence). This CDR3 is 19 amino acids long.

The rearrangement uses TRBV4-3 and TRBJ1-2, with 10 positions matching TRBD1. The V gene's germline CDR1 is LGHNA and CDR2 YSLEER. This CDR3 has 15 residues. The J segment lost 0 bases and the V segment lost 7 bases, leaving 5 bases of the junction unmatched. CDR3 sequence: CASTPGTGANYGYTF. CDR3 nucleotide sequence: TGCGCCAGCACCCCAGGGACAGGGGCTAACTATGGCTACACCTTC.

V gene TRBV7-2 combines with J gene TRBJ2-7; D ambiguous. V dropped 2 bases and J dropped 3 bases, with 5 bases sitting between them. The CDR3 consists of 12 residues. Per germline, CDR1 SGHTA and CDR2 FQGNSA. The CDR3 sequence is CASSLKSYEQYF. The CDR3, as DNA: TGTGCCAGCAGCTTAAAGAGCTACGAGCAGTACTTC.

V usage is TRBV28 and J usage is TRBJ1-2; tentative D call: TRBD1 (6 bases). V lost 2 bases and J 7 bases, leaving 14 bases between the germline ends. Germline V gene data show CDR1 as MDHEN and CDR2 as SYDVKM. This CDR3 is built from 14 residues. The CDR3 nucleotides read TGTGCCAGCAGTTTAGTTGGCCAGGGGTTTGGCTACACCTTC. This encodes CASSLVGQGFGYTF.

The genes are TRBV5-6 and TRBJ1-1; D gene ambiguous. CDR1 is SGHDT and CDR2 is YYEEEE in the germline V gene. The CDR3 covers 13 residues. V was shortened by 2 bases and J by 1 base, with 6 bases between the two germline ends. The CDR3 DNA is TGTGCCAGCAGCTTTAAGGGGAACACTGAAGCTTTCTTT. Translation: CASSFKGNTEAFF. Variable domain in full (rest from reference TRBV5-6 and TRBJ1-1): DAGVTQSPTHLIKTRGQQVTLRCSPKSGHDTVSWYQQALGQGPQFIFQYYEEEERQRGNFPDRFSGHQFPNYSSELNVNALLLGDSALYLCASSFKGNTEAFFGQGTRLTVV.

The rearrangement uses TRBV2 and TRBJ1-1, with D possibly TRBD1 on 6 matching bases. CDR1 and CDR2 from the germline V gene are SNHLY and FYNNEI. Trimming took 6 bases from V and 1 from J, leaving 15 bases between them. The CDR3 length is 15 residues. In DNA form, the CDR3 reads TGTGCCAGCAGGGGGGCAGGGCAGGGGAACACTGAAGCTTTCTTT. This sequence encodes CASRGAGQGNTEAFF.

This clone has a handful of counts. CDR3 in amino acids: CASSQTWESYEQYF. The CDR3 DNA reads as TGTGCCAGCAGTCAGACATGGGAATCCTACGAGCAGTACTTC. V and J are TRBV6-5 and TRBJ2-7; D unclear. The ends were cut back, 5 bases at V and 1 base at J, with 12 bases in the middle. CDR1 is MNHEY, CDR2 SVGAGI, per germline. The CDR3 is 14 amino acids.

This clone was observed at least ten times. The genes are TRBV6-6 and TRBJ2-5; no reliable D call. The CDR3 consists of 16 residues. V was clipped by 6 bases and J by 4 bases, with 21 bases between them. Germline-derived CDR1 and CDR2 are MNHNY and SVGAGI (reference sequence). This CDR3 is CASSLDVSPFRETQYF. The DNA of the CDR3 is TGTGCCAGCAGCCTCGACGTATCCCCCTTTCGAGAGACCCAGTACTTC.

The V call is TRBV19, the J call TRBJ2-7, with unresolved D. Germline V gene data show CDR1 as LNHDA and CDR2 as SQIVND (reference sequence). Trimming stripped 4 bases from V and 2 bases from J, with 9 bases between. The CDR3 is 13 amino acids. The CDR3: CASSTRPPYEQYF. As DNA, the CDR3 is TGTGCCAGTAGTACCAGACCACCCTACGAGCAGTACTTC.

This chain connects TRBV29-1 to TRBJ2-6; D gene unclear. Germline CDR1 reads SQVTM; CDR2 reads ANQGSEA. V gave up 6 bases and J gave up 1 base, with 10 bases separating them. The CDR3 runs 14 residues. This chain's CDR3 is CSVPLPSGANVLTF. Written as DNA, the CDR3 is TGCAGCGTCCCCCTACCTTCTGGGGCCAACGTCCTGACTTTC.

J is TRBJ1-1 and V is TRBV19, with D uncertain. CDR1 LNHDA and CDR2 SQIVND come from the germline V gene (reference sequence). Trimming took 3 bases from V and 5 from J, leaving 10 bases between them. This CDR3 comprises 13 residues. The CDR3 region has the DNA TGTGCCAGTAGTATGCGGGTGAGGACTGAAGCTTTCTTT. Amino acids: CASSMRVRTEAFF.

This clone has a handful of counts. This chain uses TRBV10-2 with TRBJ1-2; 9 bases are a match to TRBD1. V was clipped by 7 bases and J by 2 bases; unmatched bases: 5. CDR1 and CDR2 (germline): WSHSY, SAAADI. This CDR3 is built from 14 residues. CDR3 DNA sequence: TGCGCCAGCATTGGGACAGGGACCAACTATGGCTACACCTTC. It translates to CASIGTGTNYGYTF.

This clone was recorded only once. V gene TRBV19 combines with J gene TRBJ2-3; D gene uncertain. Trimming removed 7 bases at V and 8 bases at J, with 16 bases between. The V gene's germline CDR1 is LNHDA and CDR2 SQIVND (reference sequence). The length of the CDR3 is 13 residues. The CDR3 DNA follows: TGTGCCAGTACCCTCACTCCGGAGCCTACGCAGTATTTT. It specifies CASTLTPEPTQYF. Based on the CDR3 plus reference TRBV19 and TRBJ2-3, the full variable domain is DGGITQSPKYLFRKEGQNVTLSCEQNLNHDAMYWYRQDPGQGLRLIYYSQIVNDFQKGDIAEGYSVSREKKESFPLTVTSAQKNPTAFYLCASTLTPEPTQYFGPGTRLTVL.

The CDR3 DNA reads as TGTGCCAGCTCATGGGAGGGGCACTCCTACGAGCAGTACTTC. Translating gives CASSWEGHSYEQYF. V usage is TRBV18 and J usage is TRBJ2-7; the match to TRBD2 covers 7 bases. Germline trimming cut 5 bases from V and 0 bases from J; bases unmatched to any gene: 4. The CDR3 runs 14 residues. Germline CDR1 KGHSH, CDR2 LQKENI. Full variable domain (remainder filled in from reference TRBV18 and TRBJ2-7): NAGVMQNPRHLVRRRGQEARLRCSPMKGHSHVYWYRQLPEEGLKFMVYLQKENIIDESGMPKERFSAEFPKEGPSILRIQQVVRGDSAAYFCASSWEGHSYEQYFGPGTRLTVT.

CDR3 nucleotide sequence: TGTGCCAGCAGCTTAAGTAGGGATCAGCCCCAGCATTTT. Translating it yields CASSLSRDQPQHF. The chain has TRBV7-9 and TRBJ1-5; D ambiguous. The CDR3 covers 13 residues. CDR1 is SEHNR, CDR2 FQNEAQ, per germline (reference sequence). The V end lost 2 bases, the J end lost 5 bases, and 7 bases lay between the germline ends.

The V gene is TRBV10-1, the J gene TRBJ2-5; D unclear. Trimming took off 4 bases at V and 5 bases at J, with 5 bases between the two ends. CDR3 size: 11 residues. Germline-derived CDR1 and CDR2 are WNHNN and SYGVQD (reference sequence). CDR3 nucleotide sequence: TGCGCCAGCAGTGTAGGGGAGACCCAGTACTTC. Residues: CASSVGETQYF.

This rearrangement joins TRBV18 to TRBJ1-5, with TRBD1 as a possible D gene (5 bases). The germline V and J ends were trimmed by 0 bases and 9 bases, with 9 bases remaining between them. Germline V gene lookup returns CDR1 KGHSH and CDR2 LQKENI. CDR3 length: 13 amino acids. In DNA form, the CDR3 reads TGTGCCAGCTCACCACCAGGGGTTGGGCCCCAGCATTTT. Residues: CASSPPGVGPQHF.

V is TRBV10-2 and J is TRBJ2-4, with D perhaps being TRBD1 or TRBD2 (5 bases each). The V gene lost 10 bases and the J gene lost 0 bases, with 19 bases spanning the gap. Germline V gene sequence: CDR1 WSHSY, CDR2 SAAADI. The CDR3 length is 16 residues. DNA for the CDR3: TGCGCCACCAGCAAGCCAGGGAGTCTAGCCAAAAACATTCAGTACTTC. It translates to CATSKPGSLAKNIQYF.

The chain joins TRBV5-1 to TRBJ2-5; D is unresolved. The germline gives CDR1 SGHRS, CDR2 YFSETQ. The ends were cut back, 4 bases at V and 11 bases at J, with 15 bases in the middle. The CDR3 has 12 amino acids. CDR3 residues: CASSITTAVQYF. CDR3 nucleotide sequence: TGCGCCAGCAGCATAACGACGGCGGTTCAGTACTTC. Variable domain in full (rest from reference TRBV5-1 and TRBJ2-5): KAGVTQTPRYLIKTRGQQVTLSCSPISGHRSVSWYQQTPGQGLQFLFEYFSETQRNKGNFPGRFSGRQFSNSRSEMNVSTLELGDSALYLCASSITTAVQYFGPGTRLLVL.